These 26 T cell receptor beta chains share one sample of origin, sequenced in a study of cytomegalovirus exposure and HLA in healthy donors. PCR involved 60 Vbeta and 13 Jbeta primers. Produced via immunoSEQ multiplex PCR; TCRdb's table is partial and in-frame only. The data contain fewer than 250,000 clones, nearly 80% of them singletons. Sequenced sample: PBMCs. The origin of the receptors is a male donor in good health and CMV-seronegative.

The chain combines TRBV7-9 with TRBJ2-1; D is perhaps TRBD2 (5 bases). The germline V gene has CDR1 SEHNR and CDR2 FQNEAQ (reference sequence). The CDR3 is 17 amino acids. V was trimmed by 1 base and J by 0 bases, leaving 13 bases between them. The CDR3 nucleotides are TGTGCCAGCAGCTTAGTTAGGAGGCAGGTCTCCTACAATGAGCAGTTCTTC. Translated, it gives CASSLVRRQVSYNEQFF.

The CDR3, as DNA: TGTGCCTGCCTAGGTGGTCCCACCGGGGAGCTGTTTTTT. It encodes CACLGGPTGELFF. The V gene is TRBV6-1, the J gene TRBJ2-2; D not certain. The CDR3 is made up of 13 amino acids. The V end lost 11 bases, the J end lost 4 bases, and 14 bases lay between the germline ends. CDR1 and CDR2 from the germline V gene are MNHNS and SASEGT.

The V gene is TRBV28, the J gene TRBJ1-5, with unresolved D. CDR1 is MDHEN, CDR2 SYDVKM, per germline. CDR3 length equals 14 residues. V was shortened by 7 bases and J by 7 bases, with 17 bases between the two germline ends. The CDR3 protein is CASTRPGLGQPQHF. CDR3 DNA: TGTGCCAGCACCCGTCCGGGGTTGGGGCAGCCCCAGCATTTT.

This clone was picked up one time. The genes are TRBV5-5 and TRBJ2-5, with D possibly being TRBD2 (5 bases). The length of the CDR3 is 14 residues. Germline lookup yields CDR1 SGHKS and CDR2 YYEKEE (reference sequence). V was pared by 4 bases and J by 5 bases, with 15 bases between. The DNA of the CDR3 is TGTGCCAGCAGCGTTCGGACTTCTGACGAGACCCAGTACTTC. Amino acid sequence: CASSVRTSDETQYF.

V is TRBV27 and J is TRBJ2-2; 13 positions agree with TRBD2. From germline, CDR1 is MNHEY and CDR2 SMNVEV (reference sequence). J gave up 6 bases and V 2 bases, and 9 bases lay outside the gene matches. The CDR3 spans 18 residues. The CDR3 sequence is CASSLLLAGGPVAGELFF. The CDR3 DNA follows: TGTGCCAGCAGTTTACTACTAGCGGGAGGGCCGGTTGCCGGGGAGCTGTTTTTT.

This chain joins TRBV10-3 and TRBJ1-3; D remains ambiguous. Germline-derived CDR1 and CDR2 are ENHRY and SYGVKD. V was clipped by 6 bases and J by 0 bases, with 15 bases between them. This CDR3 has 16 residues. The CDR3 here is CAIRPGDEFSGNTIYF. Written as DNA, the CDR3 is TGTGCCATCAGGCCAGGCGACGAGTTCTCTGGAAACACCATATATTTT.

A few counts support this clone. The chain recombines TRBV6-6 with TRBJ2-3; 12 nucleotides align to TRBD2. From germline, CDR1 is MNHNY and CDR2 SVGAGI (reference sequence). The trim removed 5 bases at V and 6 bases at J, leaving 6 bases unmatched. This CDR3 spans 15 amino acids. The CDR3 DNA sequence: TGTGCCAGCAGTCCCACTAGCGGGGGGTACGATACGCAGTATTTT. This encodes CASSPTSGGYDTQYF.

The V call is TRBV7-8, the J call TRBJ2-2; 7 bases are a match to TRBD2. The V segment lost 5 bases and the J segment 6 bases; nucleotides outside the gene matches: 9. The CDR3 is 15 amino acids. Germline CDR1 SGHVS, CDR2 FQNEAQ. The CDR3 spells CASSALAVGSGELFF. The CDR3 bases are TGTGCCAGCAGCGCGCTAGCGGTCGGGTCCGGGGAGCTGTTTTTT.

V is TRBV6-1 and J is TRBJ1-1, with D uncertain. CDR1 and CDR2 from the germline V gene are MNHNS and SASEGT. Trimming took off 5 bases at V and 3 bases at J, with 13 bases between the two ends. The CDR3 contains 14 residues. The CDR3 sequence: CASSLRGLDTEAFF. CDR3 DNA sequence: TGTGCCAGCAGTCTCCGAGGCCTGGACACTGAAGCTTTCTTT.

The rearrangement joins TRBV27 to TRBJ2-5, with D uncertain. The V end lost 5 bases, the J end lost 2 bases, and 15 bases lay between the germline ends. Germline loops: CDR1 MNHEY, CDR2 SMNVEV (reference sequence). This CDR3 is built from 15 residues. The CDR3, as DNA: TGTGCCAGCAGTACCGACACAGTTTCGCAAGAGACCCAGTACTTC. Protein sequence: CASSTDTVSQETQYF.

This clone was seen once. The chain joins TRBV19 to TRBJ1-6; 7 positions agree with TRBD1. With 5 bases clipped from V and 4 bases from J, the junction kept 5 bases outside the gene matches. This CDR3 is built from 15 residues. Germline V gene sequence: CDR1 LNHDA, CDR2 SQIVND (reference sequence). The CDR3 DNA is TGTGCCAGTAGTTTGGACAGGACGTATAATTCACCCCTCCACTTT. It encodes CASSLDRTYNSPLHF.

The chain has TRBV28 and TRBJ1-1, with 7 bases fitting TRBD1. J gave up 4 bases and V 5 bases, and 7 bases lay outside the gene matches. The CDR3 is 14 residues long. Germline CDR1 reads MDHEN; CDR2 reads SYDVKM. DNA for the CDR3: TGTGCCAGCAGTACTCGGACAGGTCCCACTGAAGCTTTCTTT. This codes for CASSTRTGPTEAFF.

The V gene is TRBV23-1, the J gene TRBJ2-7, with 7 bases identical to TRBD1. TRBV23-1 is an ORF; its function is uncertain. Trimming removed 0 bases from V and 0 bases from J; junction bases left unmatched: 17. This CDR3 region has 20 residues. The CDR3 coding sequence is TGCGCCAGCAGTCAATCGAACCCCGAAAAACCCGGGACAGTCTCCTACGAGCAGTACTTC. Translated: CASSQSNPEKPGTVSYEQYF.

This clone was observed a few times. The chain carries TRBV5-1 and TRBJ2-3; the match to TRBD2 covers 12 bases. CDR3 length equals 16 residues. The V and J ends lost 0 bases and 5 bases, in that order; junction bases with no gene match: 4. In germline, CDR1 is SGHRS, CDR2 YFSETQ. The CDR3 loop is CASSLELAGGGDTQYF. CDR3 DNA: TGCGCCAGCAGCTTGGAACTAGCGGGGGGCGGAGATACGCAGTATTTT.

J is TRBJ2-7 and V is TRBV9; 9 bases line up with TRBD2. The CDR3 is made up of 17 amino acids. The V and J ends lost 3 bases and 0 bases, in that order; junction bases with no gene match: 10. Per the germline V gene, CDR1 is SGDLS and CDR2 is YYNGEE. This chain's CDR3 is CASSAPRLADSSYEQYF. The CDR3, as DNA: TGTGCCAGCAGCGCACCCCGACTAGCGGATAGCTCCTACGAGCAGTACTTC.

This chain uses TRBV27 with TRBJ2-5, with D perhaps TRBD1 (5 bases). The J call may be faulty, since TRBJ2-7 better matches the DNA end. From germline, CDR1 is MNHEY and CDR2 SMNVEV (reference sequence). The CDR3 runs to 14 residues. This chain's CDR3 is CASSRQITSYEQYF. In nucleotides, the CDR3 is TGTGCCAGCAGTCGACAGATAACCTCCTACGAGCAGTACTTC.

The V and J genes are TRBV7-9 and TRBJ2-5; 8 positions agree with TRBD1. This CDR3 is built from 15 residues. Germline CDR1 SEHNR, CDR2 FQNEAQ (reference sequence). The junction had 3 bases not matched to a gene; V was cut back by 2 bases and J by 1 base. The CDR3 sequence is CASSLSDRGQETQYF. The CDR3 DNA is TGTGCCAGCAGCTTATCCGACAGGGGCCAAGAGACCCAGTACTTC.

The DNA of the CDR3 is TGTGCCAGCTCACTCGAGACAGGGGGTAGCTATGGCTACACCTTC. Protein product: CASSLETGGSYGYTF. The J gene is TRBJ1-2, the V gene TRBV18; 9 bases match TRBD1. V shed 4 bases and J 4 bases; nucleotides not matched to a gene: 7. Germline-derived CDR1 and CDR2 are KGHSH and LQKENI. The CDR3 has 15 residues.

The chain is built from TRBV6-6 and TRBJ2-3; 9 nucleotides agree with TRBD2. The CDR3 is 15 residues long. V trimming: 6 bases; J trimming: 2 bases; junction bases outside the gene matches: 6. Germline CDR1 MNHNY, CDR2 SVGAGI (reference sequence). CDR3 DNA: TGTGCCAGCAGAGAACTAGCGGGCTACACAGATACGCAGTATTTT. Translation: CASRELAGYTDTQYF.

The rearrangement joins TRBV27 to TRBJ1-2; TRBD1 is a possible D gene (5 bases). Germline values: CDR1 MNHEY, CDR2 SMNVEV (reference sequence). The CDR3 is 16 amino acids. Trimming left V 6 bases short and J 8 bases short, with 25 bases between. The chain's CDR3 is CASRYQPGLSDGGYTF. The CDR3 nucleotides read TGTGCCAGCAGATACCAACCGGGACTTTCGGATGGAGGCTACACCTTC.

The chain combines TRBV5-4 with TRBJ1-2, with no clear D. Trimming removed 1 base at V and 0 bases at J, with 10 bases between. Germline V gives CDR1 SGHNT, CDR2 YYREEE (reference sequence). The CDR3 totals 15 residues. CDR3 in amino acids: CASSLFRDSNYGYTF. In DNA form, the CDR3 reads TGTGCCAGCAGCTTGTTTCGGGATTCTAACTATGGCTACACCTTC.

The rearrangement joins TRBV6-4 to TRBJ2-1, with 11 bases that match TRBD2. With 1 base clipped from V and 0 bases from J, the junction kept 5 bases outside the gene matches. The CDR3 spans 18 residues. CDR1 is MRHNA and CDR2 is SNTAGT in the germline V gene. CDR3 loop: CASSDFSGGDSSYNEQFF. The CDR3 nucleotides are TGTGCCAGCAGTGACTTTAGCGGGGGGGATAGCTCCTACAATGAGCAGTTCTTC.

The gene calls are TRBV4-1 and TRBJ2-7; tentative D call: TRBD1 (6 bases). The V and J ends lost 0 bases and 5 bases respectively, with 14 bases between them. Germline CDR1 and CDR2: MGHRA and YSYEKL. The CDR3 runs to 15 residues. The CDR3 region has the DNA TGCGCCAGCAGCCAAGAAAAGGGCAGGGGCCACGAGCAGTACTTC. It yields the protein CASSQEKGRGHEQYF.

The V gene is TRBV7-7, the J gene TRBJ2-7, with TRBD2 matching 7 bases. The V segment lost 2 bases and the J segment 4 bases; nucleotides outside the gene matches: 8. This CDR3 contains 15 residues. Germline CDR1 reads SSHAT; CDR2 reads FNYEAQ (reference sequence). The CDR3 sequence is CASSLLRGEGYEQYF. CDR3 sequence (DNA): TGTGCCAGCAGCTTACTTCGGGGGGAGGGTTACGAGCAGTACTTC. The full variable domain, its missing parts supplied by reference TRBV7-7 and TRBJ2-7, is GAGVSQSPRYKVTKRGQDVTLRCDPISSHATLYWYQQALGQGPEFLTYFNYEAQPDKSGLPSDRFSAERPEGSISTLTIQRTEQRDSAMYRCASSLLRGEGYEQYFGPGTRLTVT.

The chain is built from TRBV11-1 and TRBJ2-7, with 7 bases matching TRBD2. The J segment lost 2 bases and the V segment lost 3 bases, leaving 10 bases of the junction unmatched. There are 16 residues in the CDR3. CDR1 SGHAT and CDR2 FQDESV come from the germline V gene (reference sequence). As DNA, the CDR3 is TGTGCCAGCAGCTTGGGGGGGGGAGGATCCACCTACGAGCAGTACTTC. It is translated as CASSLGGGGSTYEQYF.

In this sample, this clone turned up a few times. The V gene is TRBV19, the J gene TRBJ2-7, with 8 bases matching TRBD1. This CDR3 comprises 16 residues. CDR1 is LNHDA and CDR2 is SQIVND in the germline V gene (reference sequence). With 1 base clipped from V and 4 bases from J, the junction kept 9 bases outside the gene matches. For the CDR3, the DNA is TGTGCCAGTAGTATAGTCAGTCAGGACAGGGCTTACGAGCAGTACTTC. Protein sequence: CASSIVSQDRAYEQYF.